This is a list of T cell receptor beta chains from one sample in a study of radiotherapy plus CTLA-4 blockade in lung cancer. Some clones are missing from TCRdb's copy, which holds only in-frame ones; the method was immunoSEQ multiplex PCR. The table shows roughly 53,000 clones, with around 85% occurring only once. The specimen comprised peripheral blood, sampled from a patient treated with radiotherapy plus ipilimumab. The receptors here all came from a human donor with non-small cell lung cancer who had a partial response to radiotherapy plus ipilimumab. Each CDR3 is given with its conserved first and last residue. The D gene is left open where the match is weak. Only part of the rows carry a size: once, few, many, or a class if the clone is expanded.

>TRBD1|TRBV29-1|-|TRBJ1-1
CSVVGGQGSKEAFF
TGCAGCGTTGTTGGGGGACAGGGTTCGAAAGAAGCTTTCTTT
>TRBD1|TRBV19|-|TRBJ2-7
CASSSRARDRAGEQYF
TGTGCCAGTAGTTCTCGAGCCCGGGACAGGGCTGGCGAGCAGTACTTC
>-|TRBV10-2|-|TRBJ1-4
CASSERRGGGEKLFF
TGCGCCAGCAGTGAAAGGAGGGGGGGTGGTGAAAAACTGTTTTTT
>TRBD2|TRBV7-2|-|TRBJ2-7
CASSPFGGDSSYEQYF
TGTGCCAGCAGCCCTTTCGGGGGGGATAGCTCCTACGAGCAGTACTTC
>TRBD2|TRBV28|-|TRBJ2-1
CASTGDSGGASYNEQFF
TGTGCCAGCACAGGGGATAGCGGGGGGGCCTCCTACAATGAGCAGTTCTTC
>-|TRBV6-1|-|TRBJ1-5
CASTTERNQPQHF
TGTGCCAGCACCACAGAGCGCAATCAGCCCCAGCATTTT
>TRBD2|TRBV19|-|TRBJ2-5
CASSMRGLALKETQYF
TGTGCCAGTAGTATGCGGGGACTAGCTCTAAAAGAGACCCAGTACTTC
>TRBD1|TRBV9|-|TRBJ2-5
CASSLRQGAETQYF
TGTGCCAGCAGCCTAAGACAGGGAGCGGAGACCCAGTACTTC
>TRBD2|TRBV5-1|-|TRBJ2-3
CASSSERGVLLDTQYF
TGCGCCAGCAGCTCCGAGCGGGGGGTCTTATTAGATACGCAGTATTTT
>-|TRBV29-1|-|TRBJ1-1
CSVDATGMNTEAFF
TGCAGCGTTGACGCCACAGGGATGAACACTGAAGCTTTCTTT
>TRBD1|TRBV5-1|-|TRBJ2-7
CASSRAGTGIYEQYF
TGCGCCAGCAGCCGGGCCGGGACAGGGATTTACGAGCAGTACTTC
>-|TRBV5-1|once|TRBJ1-6
CASSPDFGGTSYNSPLHF
TGCGCCAGCAGCCCGGATTTCGGGGGGACCTCCTATAATTCACCCCTCCACTTT
>TRBD1|TRBV12-5|-|TRBJ2-3
CASGFKLGQGTDTQYF
TGTGCTAGTGGTTTTAAACTGGGACAGGGCACAGATACGCAGTATTTT
>-|TRBV15|-|TRBJ2-2
CATSRGSLTGELFF
TGTGCCACCAGCAGAGGGAGTCTGACCGGGGAGCTGTTTTTT
>TRBD2|TRBV5-6|-|TRBJ2-1
CASSPSGTSGPLYNEQFF
TGTGCCAGCAGCCCTTCCGGGACTAGCGGCCCATTATACAATGAGCAGTTCTTC